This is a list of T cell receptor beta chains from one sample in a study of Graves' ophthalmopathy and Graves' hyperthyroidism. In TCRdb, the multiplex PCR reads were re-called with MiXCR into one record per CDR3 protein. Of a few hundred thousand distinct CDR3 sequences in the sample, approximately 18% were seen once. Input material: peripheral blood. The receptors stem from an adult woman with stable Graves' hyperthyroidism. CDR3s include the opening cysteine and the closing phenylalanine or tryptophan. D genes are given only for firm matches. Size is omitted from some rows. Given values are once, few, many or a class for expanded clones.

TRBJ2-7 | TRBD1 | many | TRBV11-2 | CASSPTQGTLPYEQYF
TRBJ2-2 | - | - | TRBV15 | CATSHRRQAAGGDLFF
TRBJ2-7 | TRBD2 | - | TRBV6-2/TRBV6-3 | CASRRRLATYEQYF
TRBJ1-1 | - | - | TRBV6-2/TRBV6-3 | CASSYSGDSASTEAFF
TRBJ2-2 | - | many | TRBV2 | CASSEQGLGELFF
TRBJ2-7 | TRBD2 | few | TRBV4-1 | CASSQDLPRLAGVSYEQYF
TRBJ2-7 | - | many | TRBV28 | CASSATDRMFHEQYF
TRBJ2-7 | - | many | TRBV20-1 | CSARVPGTPSYEQYF
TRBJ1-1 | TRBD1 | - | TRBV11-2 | CASSLRQGGSEAFF
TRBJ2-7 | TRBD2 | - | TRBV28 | CASSLEWGGEQYF
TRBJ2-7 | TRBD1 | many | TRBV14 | CASSHDRGRYEQYF
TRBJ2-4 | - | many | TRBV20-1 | CSARDGARRNIQYF
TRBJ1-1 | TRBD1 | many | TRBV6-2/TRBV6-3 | CASSRQGAMTEAFF
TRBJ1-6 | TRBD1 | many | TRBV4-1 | CASSVDRGQGSPLHF
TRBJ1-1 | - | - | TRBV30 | CAWSGHFRDTEVLF
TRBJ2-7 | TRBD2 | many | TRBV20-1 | CSARTSYKDEQYF
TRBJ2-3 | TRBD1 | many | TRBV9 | CASSWDSNTDTQYF
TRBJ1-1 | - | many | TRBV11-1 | CASSLLMLVNTEAFF
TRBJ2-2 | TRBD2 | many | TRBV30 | CAWSPPPTSGKNTGELFF
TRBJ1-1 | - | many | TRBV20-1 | CSARPSRGIPEAFF
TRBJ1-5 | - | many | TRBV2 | CASSGEGTQPQHF
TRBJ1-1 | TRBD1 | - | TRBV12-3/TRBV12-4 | CASSIRQGAGTEAFF
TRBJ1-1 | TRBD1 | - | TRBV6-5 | CASSYPGQRTFF